What follows are 22 T cell receptor beta chains derived from one specimen sequenced in a study of shared clonotypes between healthy human individuals. Method: immunoSEQ multiplex PCR; TCRdb's copy keeps in-frame clones and lacks some. The table records approximately 1,500,000 clones, approximately 98% of them present only once. Sequencing input: naive CD4+ T cells sorted from blood. The subset here: CD45RA+ positively selected. The receptors were sampled from a man younger than 45 in good health.

The rearrangement joins TRBV10-3 to TRBJ2-7; the match to TRBD2 covers 9 bases. The length of the CDR3 is 15 residues. J gave up 0 bases and V 4 bases, and 4 bases lay outside the gene matches. Germline loops: CDR1 ENHRY, CDR2 SYGVKD. Here the CDR3 DNA reads TGTGCCATCAGTGCCACTAGCGGGCCCTCCTACGAGCAGTACTTC. Its translation is CAISATSGPSYEQYF.

The chain has TRBV28 and TRBJ2-1; D may be TRBD1 (5 bases). The V end was cut by 7 bases, the J end by 3 bases, with 16 bases between. The CDR3 sequence is 15 residues long. The germline V gene has CDR1 MDHEN and CDR2 SYDVKM. Here the CDR3 reads CASIQPDRNYNEQFF. The CDR3 DNA follows: TGTGCCAGCATTCAACCCGACAGAAACTACAATGAGCAGTTCTTC.

In regard to this clone: Relative to the germline gene, one junction end is altered; a read error may explain this. This chain joins TRBV29-1 and TRBJ2-3; TRBD1 agrees at 8 bases. The CDR3 is 14 residues long. The germline CDR1 and CDR2 sequences are SQVTM and ANQGSEA. CDR3 coding DNA: TGCAGCGTTCAAGACAGGGGAATGCCAGATACGCAGTATTTT. Protein product: CSVQDRGMPDTQYF.

The chain combines TRBV7-8 with TRBJ2-7; 7 bases align to TRBD2. Per germline, CDR1 SGHVS and CDR2 FQNEAQ. V was pared by 1 base and J by 1 base, with 1 base of the junction left unmatched. This CDR3 contains 14 residues. The CDR3 DNA reads as TGTGCCAGCAGCTTAGAAGCGGGGTCCTACGAGCAGTACTTC. As protein: CASSLEAGSYEQYF. The full variable domain, with the rest looked up from reference TRBV7-8 and TRBJ2-7, is GAGVSQSPRYKVAKRGQDVALRCDPISGHVSLFWYQQALGQGPEFLTYFQNEAQLDKSGLPSDRFFAERPEGSVSTLKIQRTQQEDSAVYLCASSLEAGSYEQYFGPGTRLTVT.

This chain joins TRBV27 and TRBJ1-2; perhaps TRBD1 as D (5 bases). CDR3 size: 14 residues. Per the germline V gene, CDR1 is MNHEY and CDR2 is SMNVEV (reference sequence). V was trimmed by 5 bases and J by 6 bases, leaving 16 bases between them. The CDR3 region is CASSRGGRLDGYTF. As DNA, the CDR3 is TGTGCCAGCAGTAGGGGCGGGAGACTGGATGGCTACACCTTC.

This chain connects TRBV6-5 to TRBJ2-2; 8 positions agree with TRBD1. Germline V gene lookup returns CDR1 MNHEY and CDR2 SVGAGI. The CDR3 loop spans 16 amino acids. The J segment lost 1 base and the V segment lost 2 bases, leaving 3 bases of the junction unmatched. The CDR3 loop reads CASSYQGTGNTGELFF. The CDR3 DNA sequence: TGTGCCAGCAGTTACCAAGGGACAGGGAACACCGGGGAGCTGTTTTTT.

This sequence joins TRBV7-9 and TRBJ2-7, with D possibly matching TRBD1 (6 bases). This CDR3 is built from 14 residues. Per germline, CDR1 SEHNR and CDR2 FQNEAQ (reference sequence). V was cut by 5 bases and J by 3 bases, with 14 bases left in between. DNA of the CDR3: TGTGCCAGCAGCCCCAGGGGAGCGCTCTACGAGCAGTACTTC. This gives the protein CASSPRGALYEQYF.

The chain joins TRBV7-2 to TRBJ2-7; D is unclear. The CDR3 contains 14 residues. Germline assignment: CDR1 SGHTA and CDR2 FQGNSA. Trimming took 1 base from V and 6 from J, leaving 13 bases between them. The CDR3 reads CASSLEGFISEQYF. In DNA form, the CDR3 reads TGTGCCAGCAGCTTAGAAGGGTTCATCTCCGAGCAGTACTTC.

The chain links TRBV5-6 to TRBJ2-2; no clear D. Germline CDR1 reads SGHDT; CDR2 reads YYEEEE. Trimming shortened V by 4 bases and J by 8 bases, and 12 bases separated the two germline ends. The CDR3 spans 13 residues. The CDR3 sequence: CASSATGRGELFF. The CDR3 nucleotides are TGTGCCAGCAGCGCCACGGGCCGGGGGGAGCTGTTTTTT.

The V and J genes are TRBV10-3 and TRBJ1-2, with D uncertain. This CDR3 is 13 amino acids long. Per germline, CDR1 ENHRY and CDR2 SYGVKD. V lost 10 bases and J 6 bases, leaving 18 bases between the germline ends. CDR3 region: CATRTGDVHGYTF. As DNA, the CDR3 is TGTGCCACTAGGACGGGCGATGTACATGGCTACACCTTC.

The gene calls are TRBV18 and TRBJ2-1; 7 bases line up with TRBD1. Germline V gives CDR1 KGHSH, CDR2 LQKENI. Trimming removed 3 bases from V and 3 bases from J; junction bases left unmatched: 5. The CDR3 sequence is 15 residues long. CDR3 bases: TGTGCCAGCTCACCGAAGACAGGGATCTACAATGAGCAGTTCTTC. Its translation: CASSPKTGIYNEQFF.

The chain uses TRBV2 and TRBJ2-7, with a possible D match to TRBD2 (6 bases). Germline-derived CDR1 and CDR2 are SNHLY and FYNNEI. The V end lost 7 bases, the J end lost 6 bases, and 13 bases lay between the germline ends. CDR3 length: 12 amino acids. The CDR3 DNA sequence: TGTGCCAGCACTCCGGGGGTCTTCGAGCAGTACTTC. It codes for CASTPGVFEQYF.

The genes are TRBV10-2 and TRBJ2-7; TRBD1 aligns across 11 bases. The CDR3 contains 20 residues. V was clipped by 0 bases and J by 0 bases; unmatched bases: 13. In germline, CDR1 is WSHSY, CDR2 SAAADI. The CDR3 coding sequence is TGCGCCAGCAGTGAGTCGATTCGCGGACAGGGGGCTAGGAGCTCCTACGAGCAGTACTTC. Protein product: CASSESIRGQGARSSYEQYF.

Comment on this clone: The sample has other DNA sequences that encode this CDR3 too. The chain carries TRBV15 and TRBJ2-3; a weak D match, TRBD2 (5 bases). Germline loops: CDR1 LNHNV, CDR2 YYDKDF (reference sequence). This CDR3 is built from 13 residues. Trimming shortened V by 3 bases and J by 1 base, and 5 bases separated the two germline ends. In DNA form, the CDR3 reads TGTGCCACCAGCAGGGGAGGCACAGATACGCAGTATTTT. Its translation is CATSRGGTDTQYF.

This rearrangement joins TRBV2 to TRBJ1-1; D gene unclear. With 9 bases removed from V and 1 base from J, the gap between germline ends came to 12 bases. Germline-derived CDR1 and CDR2 are SNHLY and FYNNEI. This CDR3 is 13 amino acids long. CDR3 bases: TGTGCCAGATATCAGGTGGGGAACACTGAAGCTTTCTTT. This sequence encodes CARYQVGNTEAFF.

The V gene is TRBV7-9, the J gene TRBJ2-7, with 11 positions matching TRBD2. Looked up from germline, CDR1 is SEHNR and CDR2 is FQNEAQ (reference sequence). V lost 2 bases and J lost 6; bases outside the gene matches: 12. The CDR3 contains 17 residues. The CDR3 DNA sequence: TGTGCCAGCAGCTTAACTAGCGGGAGCCCGATCGCGAGCGAGCAGTACTTC. This sequence encodes CASSLTSGSPIASEQYF.

The rearrangement links TRBV5-1 to TRBJ1-5; TRBD1 agrees at 9 bases. The CDR3 length is 15 residues. Per the germline V gene, CDR1 is SGHRS and CDR2 is YFSETQ. With 3 bases clipped from V and 9 bases from J, the junction kept 10 bases outside the gene matches. The CDR3 DNA is TGCGCCAGCAGCTCGGGGGGACAGGGTTTTTTGCCCCAGCATTTT. Translating gives CASSSGGQGFLPQHF.

This rearrangement joins TRBV28 to TRBJ1-3, with 10 bases lining up with TRBD1. V trimming: 2 bases; J trimming: 4 bases; junction bases outside the gene matches: 5. CDR1 MDHEN and CDR2 SYDVKM come from the germline V gene. The CDR3 has 16 amino acids. CDR3 loop: CASSLIPTGGGNTIYF. The CDR3 region has the DNA TGTGCCAGCAGTTTAATCCCGACAGGGGGCGGAAACACCATATATTTT.

The chain recombines TRBV2 with TRBJ2-7; 7 bases are a match to TRBD2. Germline V gene data show CDR1 as SNHLY and CDR2 as FYNNEI. Losses at the gene ends were 7 bases for V and 0 bases for J; bases not matched to a gene: 6. The CDR3 is made up of 14 amino acids. The CDR3 nucleotides read TGTGCCAGCATAAGGGAGCGGGACTCCTACGAGCAGTACTTC. Its translation: CASIRERDSYEQYF.

DNA for the CDR3: TGCGCCAGCAGCCCGACTAGCGGGAGCTATACCTACGAGCAGTACTTC. Protein product: CASSPTSGSYTYEQYF. V is TRBV5-1 and J is TRBJ2-7, with 12 bases aligning to TRBD2. The germline gives CDR1 SGHRS, CDR2 YFSETQ. V lost 4 bases to trimming and J lost 2 bases; unmatched junction nucleotides: 7. There are 16 residues in the CDR3.

This chain connects TRBV7-9 to TRBJ2-7; a weak D match, TRBD2 (7 bases). V was clipped by 7 bases and J by 2 bases, with 15 bases between them. The CDR3 runs 14 residues. The germline V gene encodes CDR1 SEHNR and CDR2 FQNEAQ (reference sequence). The CDR3 DNA reads TGTGCCAGCATCAGAGGGGGGGGCCCCTACGAGCAGTACTTC. Its translation is CASIRGGGPYEQYF.

The chain recombines TRBV7-9 with TRBJ2-1, with TRBD1 identical over 8 bases. CDR3 length: 15 amino acids. CDR1 SEHNR and CDR2 FQNEAQ come from the germline V gene (reference sequence). The V and J ends lost 4 bases and 8 bases, in that order; junction bases with no gene match: 10. The DNA for the CDR3 is TGTGCCAGCAGCTCGGGACAGGCCCTAAGGGATGAGCAGTTCTTC. It is translated as CASSSGQALRDEQFF.